This T cell receptor (beta chain) originates from a study of T cells in localized non-small cell lung cancer. The table came from immunoSEQ multiplex PCR; TCRdb's copy has only in-frame clones and leaves some out. The sample contains about 2,600 clones, around 21% of which appear only once. Germline V gives CDR1 LNHDA, CDR2 SQIVND (reference sequence). This CDR3 contains 14 residues. V shed 5 bases, J shed 3 bases, and the junction held 7 bases outside the gene matches. This clone occurred a few times. The specimen comprised normal lung tissue next to the tumor, sampled before any cancer treatment. J is TRBJ2-7 and V is TRBV19, with 7 bases that match TRBD1. The source of this sequence is a woman aged 35 to 75 with stage I lung adenocarcinoma. Here the CDR3 DNA reads TGTGCCAGTAGTCCCAAGGGACAGCTCTACGAGCAGTACTTC. This encodes CASSPKGQLYEQYF.